Listed below are T cell receptor beta chains from one sample, sequenced in a study of PD-1 blockade in classical Hodgkin lymphoma. Only in-frame clones appear in the TCRdb table, and some are missing; sequencing was by immunoSEQ multiplex PCR. This table has approximately 45,000 clones, roughly 91% appearing once. Sequencing was performed on peripheral blood mononuclear cells (PBMCs). Receptors originate from a human donor with classical Hodgkin lymphoma. Each CDR3 is given with its conserved first and last residue. A D gene is named only where the DNA matches it firmly. Where a row states a size, it is once, few, many or the class of an expanded clone; other rows omit it.

>once|TRBJ2-1|TRBV4-1|NA
TGCGCCAGCAGCCTGCTAGGGTGGTACAATGAGCAGTTCTTC
CASSLLGWYNEQFF
>NA|TRBJ2-1|TRBV6-5|TRBD2
TGTGCCAGCAGGGTAGCGGGAGATATCAATGAGCAGTTCTTC
CASRVAGDINEQFF
>once|TRBJ1-1|TRBV7-9|NA
TGTGCCAGCAGCGCTTCTATGAACACTGAAGCTTTCTTT
CASSASMNTEAFF
>NA|TRBJ1-1|TRBV6-1|NA
TGTGCCAGCAGTGACCCCGGGGGCCCTGAAGCTTTCTTT
CASSDPGGPEAFF
>NA|TRBJ1-6|TRBV19|NA
TGTGCCAGTAGTATCGGGGGGAACAATTCACCCCTCCACTTT
CASSIGGNNSPLHF
>NA|TRBJ2-1|TRBV9|TRBD2
TGTGCCAGCAGCGTAGCTCTAGCGGCCTACAATGAGCAGTTCTTC
CASSVALAAYNEQFF
>NA|TRBJ2-5|TRBV4-1|NA
TGCGCCAGCAGCCAAGTGCCAGGAGGTCACCCGGGGACCCAGTACTTC
CASSQVPGGHPGTQYF
>NA|TRBJ2-5|TRBV5-4|NA
TGTGCCAGCAGCCGCCAGACTGGCGGGGTATTGGAGACCCAGTACTTC
CASSRQTGGVLETQYF
>few|TRBJ2-5|TRBV6-1|TRBD2
TGTGCCAGCAGTGAAGCGAGGACTAGCGGGAGGGAGACCCAGTACTTC
CASSEARTSGRETQYF
>NA|TRBJ1-5|TRBV28|NA
TGTGCCAGCCGGGGGTCGGGGAATCAGCCCCAGCATTTT
CASRGSGNQPQHF
>NA|TRBJ2-5|TRBV5-1|NA
TGCGCCAGCAGCACGGACTCAGGGGCCCAGTACTTC
CASSTDSGAQYF
>NA|TRBJ1-2|TRBV6-1|NA
TGTGCCAGCAGTGAATCCGGGGGCTACACCTTC
CASSESGGYTF
>NA|TRBJ2-5|TRBV11-2|NA
TGTGCCAGCAGCCTAGGGGAGGAGATGGAGACCCAGTACTTC
CASSLGEEMETQYF
>NA|TRBJ2-1|TRBV19|TRBD1
TGTGCCAGTAGCAAGGTGGGACAGGGAAGGAATGAGCAGTTCTTC
CASSKVGQGRNEQFF
>NA|TRBJ2-1|TRBV5-4|NA
TGTGCCAGCAGCTTAGGACCTCCGGGCCCTAGGTATGAGCAGTTCTTC
CASSLGPPGPRYEQFF